These T cell receptor beta chains were read from a single sample in a study of graft-versus-host responses after intestinal transplantation. The antigens of these receptors remain unknown. Assay: immunoSEQ multiplex PCR; the TCRdb copy retains only in-frame clones and omits some. The sample has about 150,000 clones; over 90% are singletons. Sample: unstimulated CD4+ T cells sorted from spleen or lymph node cells, taken before intestinal transplant. These receptors were taken from a human donor who received an intestinal transplant. Each CDR3 is given without its conserved first and last residue.

J gene	V gene	CDR3 protein
TRBJ2-6	TRBV7-6	ASSLGAGANVLT
TRBJ2-1	TRBV9	ASSVSSRLDNEQF
TRBJ1-1	TRBV28	ASSHGQTGEAF
TRBJ1-2	TRBV28	ASSETGSFGYT
TRBJ1-1	TRBV7-2	ASSWGQGTEAF
TRBJ2-1	TRBV7-9	ASSTTSPGNEQF
TRBJ1-2	TRBV7-2	ASSIGPLYGYT
TRBJ2-1	TRBV5-4	ASTPGTSVYNEQF
TRBJ2-1	TRBV6-5	ASSYGSAYNEQF
TRBJ1-3	TRBV30	AWSVGQGNRVSGNTIY
TRBJ2-5	TRBV11-1	ASSPRRREAQY
TRBJ2-1	TRBV5-1	ASSLSGAYSYNEQF
TRBJ1-6	TRBV2	ASSESMASSYNSPLH
TRBJ1-5	TRBV5-8	ASSLGALNSNQPQH
TRBJ2-7	TRBV7-2	ASSPKQGYEQY
TRBJ2-7	TRBV10-3	ATRDSRSYEQY
TRBJ2-2	TRBV5-1	ASSPGLAGATGELF
TRBJ1-4	TRBV5-1	ASSFGTGDEKLF
TRBJ1-5	TRBV4-1	ASSQDLHRGQGHQPQH
TRBJ2-1	TRBV7-2	ASSFPSGSSYNEQF
TRBJ2-7	TRBV5-1	ASSFTGVYEQY
TRBJ2-5	TRBV2	ASSEVAGEFVTQY
TRBJ2-3	TRBV5-3	ARSLAGVAGGSDTQY
TRBJ1-2	TRBV14	ASSRYRDRVAYGYT
TRBJ2-3	TRBV7-3	ASSPGGGITDTQY
TRBJ2-7	TRBV2	ASNQGEYEQY
TRBJ2-1	TRBV11-2	ASSSNLGLAGGYEQF
TRBJ2-1	TRBV5-4	ASSPRNPKYNEQF
TRBJ2-7	TRBV10-3	AISRDRGNEQY
TRBJ1-2	TRBV28	ASSFSSPDRAYGYT
TRBJ1-5	TRBV28	ASSLGDRSQPQH
TRBJ2-1	TRBV7-7	ASSLERTSDEQF
TRBJ1-1	TRBV9	ASSGQGELTEAF
TRBJ2-2	TRBV7-9	ANSGQTNTGELF
TRBJ2-5	TRBV13	ASSLSGNETQY
TRBJ1-2	TRBV7-2	ASSLVDGFYGYT
TRBJ2-4	TRBV25-1	ASSASLVGGVQY
TRBJ1-3	TRBV21-1	ASTPGSGISGNTIY
TRBJ1-2	TRBV6-1	ASSDNWEGLYGYT
TRBJ1-4	TRBV28	ASSFGGRGEKLF
TRBJ2-3	TRBV2	ASTTSGTSTDTQY
TRBJ1-1	TRBV19	AISRDLNTEAF